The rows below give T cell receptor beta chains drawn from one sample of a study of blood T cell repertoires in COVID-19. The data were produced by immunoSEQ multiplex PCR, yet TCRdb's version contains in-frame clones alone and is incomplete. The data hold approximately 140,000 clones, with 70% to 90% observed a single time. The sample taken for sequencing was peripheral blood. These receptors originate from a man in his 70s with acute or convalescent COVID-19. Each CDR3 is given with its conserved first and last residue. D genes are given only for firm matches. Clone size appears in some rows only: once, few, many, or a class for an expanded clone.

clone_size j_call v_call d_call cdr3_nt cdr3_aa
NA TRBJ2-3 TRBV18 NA TGTGCCAGCTCACGGCCGGACAGCGGCACAGATACGCAGTATTTT CASSRPDSGTDTQYF
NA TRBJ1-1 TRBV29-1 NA TGCAGCGGCCACCTGGGGGGTAATCAGAACACTGAAGCTTTCTTT CSGHLGGNQNTEAFF
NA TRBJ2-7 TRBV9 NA TGTGCCAGCAGCGTAGACGGGGGAGGCTACGAGCAGTACTTC CASSVDGGGYEQYF
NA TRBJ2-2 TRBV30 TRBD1 TGTGCCTGGAAGCAGGGGGTTTACACCGGGGAGCTGTTTTTT CAWKQGVYTGELFF
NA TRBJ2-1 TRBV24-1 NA TGTGCCACCAGTGCGGTTCTGAGCGGCAGCTCCTACAATGAGCAGTTCTTC CATSAVLSGSSYNEQFF
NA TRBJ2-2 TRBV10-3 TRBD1 TGTGCCATCAGCACAGGACAGGCTACCGGGGAGCTGTTTTTT CAISTGQATGELFF
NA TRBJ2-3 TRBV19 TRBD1 TGTGCCAGTAGCCGGGACAGGAGTATAGATACGCAGTATTTT CASSRDRSIDTQYF
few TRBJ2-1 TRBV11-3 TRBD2 TGTGCCAGCAGTCGACTAGCGGGAGGGTTGGGTGAGCAGTTCTTC CASSRLAGGLGEQFF
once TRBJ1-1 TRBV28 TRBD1 TGTGCCAGCAGTTTATGGGGGACAGGGGGGACTGAAGCTTTCTTT CASSLWGTGGTEAFF
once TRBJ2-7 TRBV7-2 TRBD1 TGTGCCAGCAGCTTAACCCGGGACAGGGAATTCTACGAGCAGTACTTC CASSLTRDREFYEQYF
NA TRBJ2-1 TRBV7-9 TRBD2 TGTGCCAGCAGCTTAGAGGGACTAGCAGTTAATGAGCAGTTCTTC CASSLEGLAVNEQFF
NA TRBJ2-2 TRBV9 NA TGTGCCAGCAGCGTAGTAGGTAGCGGGAACACCGGGGAGCTGTTTTTT CASSVVGSGNTGELFF
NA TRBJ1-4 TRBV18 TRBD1 TGTGCCAGCTCTAGGACAGGGCTGGCAACTAATGAAAAACTGTTTTTT CASSRTGLATNEKLFF
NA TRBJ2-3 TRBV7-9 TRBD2 TGTGCCAGCAGCCGGAGCGGGAACACAGATACGCAGTATTTT CASSRSGNTDTQYF
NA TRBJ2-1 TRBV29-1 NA TGCAGCGTTGACTACAGGGTGGTGAATGAGCAGTTCTTC CSVDYRVVNEQFF
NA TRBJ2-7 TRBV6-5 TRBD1 TGTGCCAGCAGAAACCGGGACAGGGTCCACGAGCAGTACTTC CASRNRDRVHEQYF
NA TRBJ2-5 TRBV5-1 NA TGCGCCAGCAGCCCAGTCCAAGAGACCCAGTACTTC CASSPVQETQYF
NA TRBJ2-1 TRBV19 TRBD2 TGTGCCAGTAGTTCGCCGACTAGCGGGAGATGGAATGAGCAGTTCTTC CASSSPTSGRWNEQFF